One and the same sample provided the 21 T cell receptor beta chains below, sequenced in a study of cytomegalovirus exposure and HLA in healthy donors. The PCR was carried out with 60 Vbeta primers and 13 Jbeta primers. The repertoire was sequenced with immunoSEQ multiplex PCR; TCRdb's copy has only in-frame clones and lacks some. The sample carries some 110,000 clones, 13% to 15% recorded once. The sequenced sample consisted of PBMCs. The receptor source for this set is a female donor in good health and CMV-seronegative.

The V call is TRBV6-5, the J call TRBJ2-1; a weak D match, TRBD2 (6 bases). The CDR3 runs 15 residues. V was clipped by 2 bases and J by 0 bases, with 8 bases between them. Germline values: CDR1 MNHEY, CDR2 SVGAGI. CDR3 amino acids: CASSYAGSSYNEQFF. CDR3 in DNA: TGTGCCAGCAGTTACGCGGGGAGCTCCTACAATGAGCAGTTCTTC.

This chain links TRBV4-1 with TRBJ2-3; TRBD2 agrees at 11 bases. After removal of 0 bases from V and 4 bases from J, the junction contained 9 bases not matched to a gene. In germline, CDR1 is MGHRA, CDR2 YSYEKL. The CDR3 loop spans 18 amino acids. The CDR3 reads CASSQDGRLAGIADTQYF. Written as DNA, the CDR3 is TGCGCCAGCAGCCAAGATGGGAGACTAGCGGGGATCGCAGATACGCAGTATTTT.

The rearrangement links TRBV2 to TRBJ2-6, with TRBD2 as a possible D gene (5 bases). Germline V CDR1 and CDR2: SNHLY, FYNNEI. The CDR3 spans 15 residues. V was shortened by 6 bases and J by 0 bases, with 9 bases between the two germline ends. The CDR3 is CASRGLYSGANVLTF. The CDR3 region has the DNA TGTGCCAGCAGAGGACTGTACTCTGGGGCCAACGTCCTGACTTTC.

This clone appeared a few times. V is TRBV27 and J is TRBJ1-1, with D unclear. Per the germline V gene, CDR1 is MNHEY and CDR2 is SMNVEV (reference sequence). V lost 6 bases to trimming and J lost 0 bases, with 8 bases between them. This CDR3 has 13 residues. CDR3 coding DNA: TGTGCCAGCAGAACAATGGTGAACACTGAAGCTTTCTTT. The encoded protein is CASRTMVNTEAFF.

There are a few counts of this clone. This rearrangement joins TRBV25-1 to TRBJ2-5, with 9 bases that match TRBD1. Trimming cost V 5 bases and J 5 bases; bases outside gene matches: 9. The germline gives CDR1 MGHDK, CDR2 SYGVNS. This CDR3 comprises 15 residues. The CDR3: CASSSYRGQVETQYF. The CDR3 coding sequence is TGTGCCAGCAGTTCATACAGGGGGCAAGTCGAGACCCAGTACTTC.

Only a few counts were recorded for this clone. The chain is built from TRBV23-1 and TRBJ1-1; 7 bases are a match to TRBD1. TRBV23-1 carries the ORF label, with uncertain function. The CDR3 sequence is 13 residues long. After removal of 4 bases from V and 7 bases from J, the junction contained 6 bases not matched to a gene. The chain's CDR3 is CASSPRQGGEAFF. Written as DNA, the CDR3 is TGCGCCAGCAGTCCGAGACAGGGAGGTGAAGCTTTCTTT.

The genes are TRBV2 and TRBJ1-5, with D perhaps TRBD1 (6 bases). Germline V gives CDR1 SNHLY, CDR2 FYNNEI. The CDR3 length is 13 residues. V lost 6 bases, J lost 7 bases, and 13 bases lay in between. Here the CDR3 DNA reads TGTGCCAGCAGGACAGGTTTGGCCCAGCCCCAGCATTTT. This gives the protein CASRTGLAQPQHF.

The genes are TRBV6-6 and TRBJ1-5; no firm D call. With 3 bases removed from V and 2 bases from J, the gap between germline ends came to 14 bases. The CDR3 has 16 amino acids. Germline V gene lookup returns CDR1 MNHNY and CDR2 SVGAGI (reference sequence). The CDR3 sequence: CASSYAQKERNQPQHF. The CDR3, as DNA: TGTGCCAGCAGTTATGCCCAGAAGGAGCGCAATCAGCCCCAGCATTTT.

The genes are TRBV6-6 and TRBJ2-2, with no clear D. V was cut by 5 bases and J by 5 bases, with 15 bases left in between. The germline CDR1 and CDR2 sequences are MNHNY and SVGAGI (reference sequence). The length of the CDR3 is 15 residues. CDR3 nucleotides: TGTGCCAGCAGTATGGCCCGGGTAACGACCGGGGAGCTGTTTTTT. Amino acid sequence: CASSMARVTTGELFF.

This clone was found a few times. The genes are TRBV5-6 and TRBJ1-4; D unresolved. Trimming removed 4 bases at V and 12 bases at J, with 10 bases between. This CDR3 comprises 11 residues. The V gene's germline CDR1 is SGHDT and CDR2 YYEEEE. The CDR3 loop reads CASSINSELFF. The CDR3 region has the DNA TGTGCCAGCAGCATAAATAGTGAACTGTTTTTT.

The V call is TRBV5-4, the J call TRBJ2-3; 12 nucleotides match TRBD2. The V gene end was trimmed by 4 bases and the J gene end by 3 bases; junction bases not matched to a gene: 3. The germline gives CDR1 SGHNT, CDR2 YYREEE (reference sequence). The CDR3 loop spans 15 amino acids. The CDR3 bases are TGTGCCAGCAGCCCACTAGCGGGAGGAACAGATACGCAGTATTTT. It translates to CASSPLAGGTDTQYF.

The CDR3 DNA sequence: TGTGCCCGGACCACGGGGGAGGCGGACACCGGGGAGCTGTTTTTT. Translated, it gives CARTTGEADTGELFF. The J gene is TRBJ2-2, the V gene TRBV30, with a tentative D call TRBD2 (6 bases). V dropped 8 bases and J dropped 3 bases, with 19 bases sitting between them. Germline V lookup: CDR1 GTSNPN, CDR2 SVGIG (reference sequence). The CDR3 spans 15 residues.

This clone was found a few times. The chain joins TRBV30 to TRBJ2-7, with 7 bases matching TRBD1. The CDR3 totals 11 residues. Unmatched junction bases numbered 3, after V lost 7 bases and J lost 3 bases. Germline CDR1 reads GTSNPN; CDR2 reads SVGIG (reference sequence). DNA for the CDR3: TGTGCCTTGACAGGGAGCTACGAGCAGTACTTC. It encodes CALTGSYEQYF.

This clone has only a few counts. This chain uses TRBV13 with TRBJ1-2, with a possible D match to TRBD1 (6 bases). In germline, CDR1 is PRHDT, CDR2 FYEKMQ (reference sequence). Trimming shortened V by 3 bases and J by 0 bases, and 14 bases separated the two germline ends. The CDR3 totals 16 residues. The CDR3 region has the DNA TGTGCCAGCAGCTTTACCCGAGGGGGGGCTAACTATGGCTACACCTTC. Translating it yields CASSFTRGGANYGYTF.

This chain uses TRBV4-1 with TRBJ1-4; TRBD1 is a possible D gene (6 bases). This CDR3 comprises 16 residues. The germline V gene encodes CDR1 MGHRA and CDR2 YSYEKL. V lost 1 base to trimming and J lost 2 bases, with 11 bases between them. The CDR3 region is CASSQALTGTNEKLFF. CDR3 bases: TGCGCCAGCAGCCAAGCGCTCACAGGGACTAATGAAAAACTGTTTTTT.

The rearrangement links TRBV7-9 to TRBJ2-1; D is possibly TRBD2 (5 bases). V was clipped by 1 base and J by 12 bases, with 16 bases between them. Per germline, CDR1 SEHNR and CDR2 FQNEAQ (reference sequence). This CDR3 has 14 residues. The CDR3 sequence: CASSLGALGRGQFF. CDR3 nucleotides: TGTGCCAGCAGCTTAGGGGCACTGGGCCGGGGGCAGTTCTTC.

The chain carries TRBV6-5 and TRBJ2-2; D might be TRBD1 (6 bases). Trimming took 10 bases from V and 4 from J, leaving 13 bases between them. This CDR3 is 13 amino acids long. The germline V gene encodes CDR1 MNHEY and CDR2 SVGAGI. The CDR3 DNA reads TGTGCCACCCTTAGGGGGTCCACCGGGGAGCTGTTTTTT. It translates to CATLRGSTGELFF.

V and J are TRBV27 and TRBJ1-2; TRBD1 matches at 7 bases. The V segment lost 6 bases and the J segment 8 bases; nucleotides outside the gene matches: 9. CDR1 and CDR2 (germline): MNHEY, SMNVEV (reference sequence). This CDR3 spans 13 amino acids. CDR3 coding DNA: TGTGCCAGCAGCCTGGACAGGCGAGGCGGCTACACCTTC. Residues: CASSLDRRGGYTF.

V is TRBV7-9 and J is TRBJ2-3; 8 bases map to TRBD1. V lost 7 bases, J lost 2 bases, and 8 bases stayed unmatched. CDR1 and CDR2 (germline): SEHNR, FQNEAQ (reference sequence). There are 15 residues in the CDR3. DNA of the CDR3: TGTGCCAGCACGTTACAGGGGGTTCTCACAGATACGCAGTATTTT. As protein: CASTLQGVLTDTQYF.

This clone was found a few times. The rearrangement joins TRBV12-5 to TRBJ2-2; D might be TRBD2 (5 bases). V was pared by 3 bases and J by 2 bases, with 10 bases between. Germline V CDR1 and CDR2: LGHNT, FRNRAP. CDR3 size: 15 residues. The CDR3 coding sequence is TGTGCTAGTGGTTTTTCTAGCTATAACACCGGGGAGCTGTTTTTT. It yields the protein CASGFSSYNTGELFF.

Of note for this clone: The junction departs from the called germline gene at one end, perhaps through a read error. This chain links TRBV7-7 with TRBJ2-1, with 14 bases aligning to TRBD2. The germline CDR1 and CDR2 sequences are SSHAT and FNYEAQ (reference sequence). This CDR3 is built from 15 residues. The CDR3 DNA sequence: TGTGCTAGCAGCCTGGGGACTAGCGGGAGTAATGAGCAGTTCTTC. Its protein product is CASSLGTSGSNEQFF.